These 27 T cell receptor beta chains were sequenced from one sample in a study of identical twins. TCRdb processed the 5' RACE reads anew with MiXCR; each CDR3 protein has one entry. The repertoire includes about 920,000 distinct CDR3 sequences, about 12% of them detected once, and under 2% sits in the top ten. These data were also reused for a study on yellow fever vaccine responses in identical twins.

Sequencing was carried out using PBMCs. Source of these receptors: a woman younger than 30 in good health.

This clonotype was observed a few times. V gene TRBV12-3 or TRBV12-4 combines with J gene TRBJ2-7, with 13 bases that match TRBD2. Losses at the gene ends were 4 bases for V and 6 bases for J; bases not matched to a gene: 3. CDR3 size: 14 residues. CDR3 loop: CASSSTSGGSEQYV. CDR3 coding DNA: TGTGCCAGCAGTTCGACTAGCGGGGGGTCCGAGCAGTACGTC.

This clonotype was picked up a small number of times. The chain recombines TRBV29-1 with TRBJ1-1; D call uncertain. Germline V gene lookup returns CDR1 SQVTM and CDR2 ANQGSEA. With 3 bases removed from V and 0 bases from J, the gap between germline ends came to 8 bases. The CDR3 extends over 13 amino acids. DNA of the CDR3: TGCAGCGTTGATCGGTGGGTGAACACTGAAGCTTTCTTT. It encodes CSVDRWVNTEAFF.

At least ten counts were recorded for this clonotype. The genes are TRBV3-1 and TRBJ2-3; tentatively, D is TRBD2 (5 bases). Germline lookup yields CDR1 LGHDT and CDR2 YNNKEL (reference sequence). This CDR3 spans 16 amino acids. Trimming stripped 1 base from V and 2 bases from J, with 13 bases between. The CDR3 sequence: CASSQVALRDTDTQYF. Written as DNA, the CDR3 is TGTGCCAGCAGCCAAGTCGCTCTACGGGACACAGATACGCAGTATTTT.

This clonotype has only a few counts. The rearrangement links TRBV5-1 to TRBJ1-4, with TRBD1 matching over 10 bases. The V and J ends lost 4 bases and 7 bases, in that order; junction bases with no gene match: 7. Germline values: CDR1 SGHRS, CDR2 YFSETQ. This CDR3 has 15 amino acids. CDR3 DNA sequence: TGCGCCAGCAGCGGCAGGACAGGGGGTTTTGAAAAACTGTTTTTT. The encoded protein is CASSGRTGGFEKLFF.

This clonotype was seen just once. The chain has TRBV12-3 or TRBV12-4 and TRBJ1-2; a possible D gene is TRBD1 (5 bases). The CDR3 extends over 14 amino acids. V was shortened by 5 bases and J by 3 bases, with 13 bases between the two germline ends. CDR3 nucleotide sequence: TGTGCCAGCAGTCCGAGACTGGGACACTATGGCTACACCTTC. Translation: CASSPRLGHYGYTF.

This clonotype was detected only a few times. The chain couples TRBV6-1 to TRBJ2-7; D is ambiguous. The germline CDR1 and CDR2 sequences are MNHNS and SASEGT. The length of the CDR3 is 12 residues. Trimming removed 7 bases at V and 7 bases at J, with 14 bases between. CDR3 in amino acids: CASNTPAREQYV. The CDR3 bases are TGTGCCAGCAATACACCCGCGAGGGAGCAGTACGTC.

The CDR3 DNA reads as TGCAGTGCTTCGAAAGCGGGAGGCCCAGGCGAGCAGTACTTC. This translates into CSASKAGGPGEQYF. V is TRBV20-1 and J is TRBJ2-7, with 9 bases identical to TRBD2. The CDR3 length is 14 residues. From germline, CDR1 is DFQATT and CDR2 SNEGSKA (reference sequence). V was clipped by 5 bases and J by 6 bases; unmatched bases: 11.

This clonotype turned up a few times. The CDR3 here is CASSLAGQGISYNEQFF. Written as DNA, the CDR3 is TGCGCCAGCAGCTTGGCGGGACAGGGGATTTCCTACAATGAGCAGTTCTTC. This chain links TRBV5-1 with TRBJ2-1; 10 nucleotides line up with TRBD1. The length of the CDR3 is 17 residues. The germline V gene encodes CDR1 SGHRS and CDR2 YFSETQ. Trimming took 0 bases from V and 1 from J; bases not matched to a gene: 4.

The chain uses TRBV7-3 and TRBJ2-1; 9 nucleotides align to TRBD2. This CDR3 region has 17 residues. V lost 7 bases to trimming and J lost 1 base; unmatched junction nucleotides: 11. Germline-derived CDR1 and CDR2 are SGHTA and FQGTGA. The CDR3 loop reads CASTAGTSNGSYNEQFF. The CDR3 nucleotides are TGTGCCAGCACCGCCGGGACTAGCAACGGGTCCTACAATGAGCAGTTCTTC.

This clonotype has ten or more counts. The chain uses TRBV7-6 and TRBJ2-3; D is uncertain. The CDR3 has 14 amino acids. Germline CDR1 reads SGHVS; CDR2 reads FNYEAQ. V lost 4 bases to trimming and J lost 3 bases, with 11 bases between them. For the CDR3, the DNA is TGTGCCAGCAGCTACGCTGGGGAAACAGATACGCAGTATTTT. Translation gives CASSYAGETDTQYF.

This clonotype was detected a few times. This chain's CDR3 is CASSRPGLAGLYNEQFF. CDR3 nucleotides: TGTGCCAGCAGTCGCCCCGGGCTAGCGGGACTCTACAATGAGCAGTTCTTC. The chain recombines TRBV6-2 or TRBV6-3 with TRBJ2-1, with TRBD2 matching 9 bases. CDR1 and CDR2 from the germline V gene are MNHEY and SVGEGT. The V and J ends lost 5 bases and 3 bases, in that order; junction bases with no gene match: 11. The CDR3 totals 17 residues.

There are a few counts of this clonotype. The J gene is TRBJ1-5, the V gene TRBV20-1; D call uncertain. Germline-derived CDR1 and CDR2 are DFQATT and SNEGSKA (reference sequence). The CDR3 has 13 residues. With 2 bases removed from V and 0 bases from J, the gap between germline ends came to 5 bases. CDR3 residues: CSARMGSNQPQHF. CDR3 coding DNA: TGCAGTGCTAGAATGGGTAGCAATCAGCCCCAGCATTTT.

This chain joins TRBV28 and TRBJ2-1; 13 bases fit TRBD2. The CDR3 consists of 16 residues. V lost 5 bases, J lost 3 bases, and 4 bases stayed unmatched. Germline CDR1 reads MDHEN; CDR2 reads SYDVKM. The CDR3 protein is CASSTRTSGSYNEQFF. The CDR3 region has the DNA TGTGCCAGCAGTACCCGGACTAGCGGGAGCTACAATGAGCAGTTCTTC.

This clonotype was recorded at least ten times. The chain joins TRBV6-5 to TRBJ1-1; D possibly corresponds to TRBD1 (6 bases). This CDR3 comprises 14 residues. Per the germline V gene, CDR1 is MNHEY and CDR2 is SVGAGI. V lost 3 bases and J lost 0, with 8 bases in between. CDR3 residues: CASSYGQLNTEAFF. CDR3 DNA sequence: TGTGCCAGCAGTTATGGACAGCTGAACACTGAAGCTTTCTTT.

This clonotype was recorded many times. V gene TRBV15 combines with J gene TRBJ1-2; D possibly corresponds to TRBD1 (5 bases). The CDR3 runs 15 residues. Germline V gene sequence: CDR1 LNHNV, CDR2 YYDKDF (reference sequence). V gave up 5 bases and J gave up 3 bases, with 16 bases separating them. CDR3 bases: TGTGCCACCAGCCCATCAGCGGGGCGGGACTATGGCTACACCTTC. Its protein product is CATSPSAGRDYGYTF.

The rearrangement joins TRBV6-5 to TRBJ2-6, with 8 bases matching TRBD1. CDR1 is MNHEY and CDR2 is SVGAGI in the germline V gene. Trimming at V came to 2 bases and at J to 1 base, leaving 4 bases not matched to a gene. There are 17 residues in the CDR3. CDR3 in amino acids: CASSYDRGTSGANVLTF. In DNA form, the CDR3 reads TGTGCCAGCAGTTACGACAGGGGAACGTCTGGGGCCAACGTCCTGACTTTC.

The chain recombines TRBV2 with TRBJ2-1; 7 bases agree with TRBD2. The CDR3 totals 16 residues. Germline V gene lookup returns CDR1 SNHLY and CDR2 FYNNEI. V shed 0 bases, J shed 4 bases, and the junction held 6 bases outside the gene matches. The CDR3 coding sequence is TGTGCCAGCAGTGAAGCCAGCGGGGCTTCATACAATGAGCAGTTCTTC. Translating gives CASSEASGASYNEQFF.

Only a few counts were recorded for this clonotype. The chain links TRBV4-1 to TRBJ1-2; D uncertain. Germline assignment: CDR1 MGHRA and CDR2 YSYEKL. CDR3 length: 14 amino acids. Trimming took off 0 bases at V and 12 bases at J, with 17 bases between the two ends. The CDR3 loop reads CASSQDFHRAPDTF. As DNA, the CDR3 is TGCGCCAGCAGCCAAGATTTTCATCGGGCGCCGGACACCTTC.

This clonotype was seen a handful of times. CDR3 amino acids: CASRSRQGTNYGYTF. CDR3 coding DNA: TGTGCCAGCAGATCAAGACAGGGGACTAACTATGGCTACACCTTC. This chain joins TRBV12-3 or TRBV12-4 and TRBJ1-2; 8 bases are shared with TRBD1. J gave up 0 bases and V 6 bases, and 6 bases lay outside the gene matches. This CDR3 contains 15 residues.

The CDR3 loop reads CSAQGGVPYNEQFF. The DNA for the CDR3 is TGCAGTGCTCAGGGAGGAGTGCCCTACAATGAGCAGTTCTTC. This rearrangement joins TRBV20-1 to TRBJ2-1, with D possibly being TRBD2 (6 bases). This CDR3 region has 14 residues. The V gene's germline CDR1 is DFQATT and CDR2 SNEGSKA (reference sequence). V lost 5 bases, J lost 2 bases, and 13 bases lay in between.

The gene calls are TRBV28 and TRBJ1-3; D remains ambiguous. The CDR3 runs to 14 residues. V was pared by 4 bases and J by 2 bases, with 9 bases between. Germline-derived CDR1 and CDR2 are MDHEN and SYDVKM. CDR3 DNA sequence: TGTGCCAGCAGTTACAAGGAGCCTGGAAACACCATATATTTT. This codes for CASSYKEPGNTIYF.

In its sample, this clonotype was seen a few times. The chain links TRBV19 to TRBJ2-3; D is possibly TRBD1 (6 bases). Germline assignment: CDR1 LNHDA and CDR2 SQIVND (reference sequence). This CDR3 has 14 amino acids. Trimming removed 5 bases from V and 4 bases from J, with 13 bases in between. The CDR3 spells CASSFDRLADTQYF. In DNA form, the CDR3 reads TGTGCCAGTAGTTTTGACAGGCTCGCAGATACGCAGTATTTT. The variable domain in full, with the rest retrieved from reference TRBV19 and TRBJ2-3, is DGGITQSPKYLFRKEGQNVTLSCEQNLNHDAMYWYRQDPGQGLRLIYYSQIVNDFQKGDIAEGYSVSREKKESFPLTVTSAQKNPTAFYLCASSFDRLADTQYFGPGTRLTVL.

This clonotype has a handful of counts. This chain links TRBV5-1 with TRBJ2-1; weak D call: TRBD2 (6 bases). Trimming stripped 0 bases from V and 10 bases from J, with 14 bases between. Germline CDR1 SGHRS, CDR2 YFSETQ. The CDR3 sequence is 14 residues long. The CDR3 spells CASSLGLGGWEQFF. The CDR3 bases are TGCGCCAGCAGCTTGGGTCTCGGGGGTTGGGAGCAGTTCTTC. The variable domain in full, with the rest retrieved from reference TRBV5-1 and TRBJ2-1, is KAGVTQTPRYLIKTRGQQVTLSCSPISGHRSVSWYQQTPGQGLQFLFEYFSETQRNKGNFPGRFSGRQFSNSRSEMNVSTLELGDSALYLCASSLGLGGWEQFFGPGTRLTVL.

This clonotype was observed a handful of times. The V gene is TRBV12-3 or TRBV12-4, the J gene TRBJ1-5; D remains unclear. The CDR3 totals 13 residues. Trimming shortened V by 10 bases and J by 0 bases, and 10 bases separated the two germline ends. DNA of the CDR3: TGTGCCACCGCGCTCAGTAGCAATCAGCCCCAGCATTTT. Protein product: CATALSSNQPQHF.

The genes are TRBV2 and TRBJ2-7; 8 bases align to TRBD2. The CDR3 sequence is 14 residues long. Germline V gene sequence: CDR1 SNHLY, CDR2 FYNNEI. Germline trimming cut 6 bases from V and 2 bases from J; bases unmatched to any gene: 6. As DNA, the CDR3 is TGTGCCAGCAGCGCTGGCGGGAGGACCTACGAGCAGTACTTC. As protein: CASSAGGRTYEQYF.

This chain uses TRBV7-3 with TRBJ2-3, with D possibly being TRBD1 (6 bases). The V gene lost 5 bases and the J gene lost 2 bases, with 17 bases spanning the gap. The CDR3 runs to 16 residues. CDR1 and CDR2 (germline): SGHTA, FQGTGA. This chain's CDR3 is CASSPGTSPDTDTQYF. Here the CDR3 DNA reads TGTGCCAGCAGCCCTGGGACAAGCCCAGACACAGATACGCAGTATTTT.

This clonotype was seen more than once but under ten times. CDR3 sequence (DNA): TGCAGTGCCAACCCGGGACTAGCGGGGGCCATCCAAGAGACCCAGTACTTC. Protein: CSANPGLAGAIQETQYF. The chain is built from TRBV20-1 and TRBJ2-5; 14 bases are shared with TRBD2. Germline values: CDR1 DFQATT, CDR2 SNEGSKA (reference sequence). The CDR3 runs to 17 residues. The V gene end was trimmed by 6 bases and the J gene end by 1 base; junction bases not matched to a gene: 10.